This T cell receptor beta chain was obtained from a study of patients and donors after allogeneic stem cell transplantation. TCRdb passed the RT-PCR reads through MiXCR, listing each CDR3 protein once. The profile covers about 200,000 distinct CDR3 sequences, with 40% to 45% appearing a single time and around 35% taken by the ten largest. The clonotype was recovered from a human donor who was either an allogeneic HSCT recipient or a stem cell or donor lymphocyte infusion donor (not recorded which). It is not recorded whose cells these are; they may come from a transplant donor. The sample taken for sequencing was blood, either unsorted or a sorted T cell fraction (not recorded which).

The CDR3 DNA reads TGTGCCAGCAGCCAAGAATTAGAAGGACTAGCGACCCACAATGAGCAGTTCTTC. Encoded protein: CASSQELEGLATHNEQFF. The V call is TRBV4-2, the J call TRBJ2-1; the match to TRBD2 covers 9 bases. CDR3 length equals 18 residues. Germline V gene lookup returns CDR1 LGHNA and CDR2 YNFKEQ. Trimming cost V 0 bases and J 5 bases; bases outside gene matches: 11.